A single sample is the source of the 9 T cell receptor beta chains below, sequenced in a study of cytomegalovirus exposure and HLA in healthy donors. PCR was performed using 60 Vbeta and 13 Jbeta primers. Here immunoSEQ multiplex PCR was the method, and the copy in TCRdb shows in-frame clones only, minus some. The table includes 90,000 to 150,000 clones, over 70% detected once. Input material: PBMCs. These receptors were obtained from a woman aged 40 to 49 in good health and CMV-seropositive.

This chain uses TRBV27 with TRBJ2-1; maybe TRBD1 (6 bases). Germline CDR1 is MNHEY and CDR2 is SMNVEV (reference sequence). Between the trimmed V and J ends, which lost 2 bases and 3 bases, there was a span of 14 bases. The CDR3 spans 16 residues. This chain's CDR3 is CASSLIFGQSYNEQFF. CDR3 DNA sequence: TGTGCCAGCAGTTTAATTTTCGGACAGAGCTACAATGAGCAGTTCTTC.

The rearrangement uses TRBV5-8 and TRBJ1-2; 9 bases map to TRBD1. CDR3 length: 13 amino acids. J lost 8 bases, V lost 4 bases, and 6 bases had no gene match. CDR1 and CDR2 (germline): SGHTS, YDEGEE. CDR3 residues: CASSVQGASGYTF. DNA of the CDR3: TGTGCCAGCAGCGTACAGGGGGCGAGCGGCTACACCTTC.

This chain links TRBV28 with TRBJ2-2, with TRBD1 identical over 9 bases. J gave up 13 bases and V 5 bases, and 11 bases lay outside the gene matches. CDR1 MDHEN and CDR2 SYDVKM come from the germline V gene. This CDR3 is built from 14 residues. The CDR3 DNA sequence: TGTGCCAGCAGTCCGGGGACAGGGCGAGGGTGGCTGTTTTTT. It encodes CASSPGTGRGWLFF.

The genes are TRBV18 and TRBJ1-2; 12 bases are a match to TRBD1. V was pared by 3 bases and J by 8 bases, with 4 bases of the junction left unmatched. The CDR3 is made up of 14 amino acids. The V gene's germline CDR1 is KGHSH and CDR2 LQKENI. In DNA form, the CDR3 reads TGTGCCAGCTCACCGGGACAGGGGGCTAAAGGCTACACCTTC. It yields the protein CASSPGQGAKGYTF.

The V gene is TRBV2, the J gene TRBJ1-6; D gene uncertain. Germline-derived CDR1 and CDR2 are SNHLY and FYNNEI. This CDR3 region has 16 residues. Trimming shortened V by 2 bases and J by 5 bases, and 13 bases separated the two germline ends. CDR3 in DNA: TGTGCCAGCAGTGAAAGGTCCGGAGGGAATAATTCACCCCTCCACTTT. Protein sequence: CASSERSGGNNSPLHF.

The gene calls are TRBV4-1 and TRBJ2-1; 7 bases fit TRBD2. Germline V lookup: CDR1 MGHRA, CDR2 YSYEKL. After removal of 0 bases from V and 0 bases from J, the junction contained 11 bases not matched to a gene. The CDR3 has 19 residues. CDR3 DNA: TGCGCCAGCAGCCAAGAAGTGGGTACACTAGCGATCTCCTACAATGAGCAGTTCTTC. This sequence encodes CASSQEVGTLAISYNEQFF.

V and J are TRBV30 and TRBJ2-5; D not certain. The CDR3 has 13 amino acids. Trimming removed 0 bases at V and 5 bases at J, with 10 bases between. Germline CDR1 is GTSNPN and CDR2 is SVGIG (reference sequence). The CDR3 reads CAWSVGSRETQYF. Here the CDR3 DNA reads TGTGCCTGGAGTGTGGGTAGCCGGGAGACCCAGTACTTC. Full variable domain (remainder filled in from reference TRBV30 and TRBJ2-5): SQTIHQWPATLVQPVGSPLSLECTVEGTSNPNLYWYRQAAGRGLQLLFYSVGIGQISSEVPQNLSASRPQDRQFILSSKKLLLSDSGFYLCAWSVGSRETQYFGPGTRLLVL.

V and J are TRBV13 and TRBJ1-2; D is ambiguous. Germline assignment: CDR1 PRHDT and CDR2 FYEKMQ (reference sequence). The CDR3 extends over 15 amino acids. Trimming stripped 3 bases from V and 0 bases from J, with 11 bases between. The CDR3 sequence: CASSFATPPNYGYTF. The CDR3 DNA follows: TGTGCCAGCAGCTTCGCGACACCACCTAACTATGGCTACACCTTC.

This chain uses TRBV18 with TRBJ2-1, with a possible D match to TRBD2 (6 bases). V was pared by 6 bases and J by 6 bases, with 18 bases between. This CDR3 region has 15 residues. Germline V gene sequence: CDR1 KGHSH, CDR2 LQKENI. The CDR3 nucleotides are TGTGCCAGCTCCCAAAACCGGGAGTTAGGCAATGAGCAGTTCTTC. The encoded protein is CASSQNRELGNEQFF.